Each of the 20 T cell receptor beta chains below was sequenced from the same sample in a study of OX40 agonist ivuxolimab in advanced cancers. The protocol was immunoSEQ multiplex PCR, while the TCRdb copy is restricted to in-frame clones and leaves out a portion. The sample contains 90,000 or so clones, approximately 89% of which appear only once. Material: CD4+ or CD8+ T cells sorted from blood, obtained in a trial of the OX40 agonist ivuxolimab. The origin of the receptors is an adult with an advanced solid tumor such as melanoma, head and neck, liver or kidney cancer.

The DNA of the CDR3 is TGCGCCAGCAGCTCCGGGACAGGGTGGGAGCAGTACTTC. Its translation: CASSSGTGWEQYF. The rearrangement links TRBV5-1 to TRBJ2-7; 9 positions agree with TRBD1. CDR1 is SGHRS, CDR2 YFSETQ, per germline. The length of the CDR3 is 13 residues. The trim removed 3 bases at V and 7 bases at J, leaving 5 bases unmatched.

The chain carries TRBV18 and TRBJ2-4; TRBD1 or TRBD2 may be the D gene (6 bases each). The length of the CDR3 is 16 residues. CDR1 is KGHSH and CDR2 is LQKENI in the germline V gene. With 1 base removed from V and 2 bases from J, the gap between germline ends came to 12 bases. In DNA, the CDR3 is TGTGCCAGCTCACCACAACACGGGGGCACCAAAAACATTCAGTACTTC. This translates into CASSPQHGGTKNIQYF.

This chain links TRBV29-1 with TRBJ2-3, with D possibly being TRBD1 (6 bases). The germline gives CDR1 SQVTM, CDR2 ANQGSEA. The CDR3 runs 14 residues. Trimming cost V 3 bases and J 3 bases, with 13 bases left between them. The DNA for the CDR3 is TGCAGCGTTGATCGGCCCCAGGGGACAGATACGCAGTATTTT. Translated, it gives CSVDRPQGTDTQYF.

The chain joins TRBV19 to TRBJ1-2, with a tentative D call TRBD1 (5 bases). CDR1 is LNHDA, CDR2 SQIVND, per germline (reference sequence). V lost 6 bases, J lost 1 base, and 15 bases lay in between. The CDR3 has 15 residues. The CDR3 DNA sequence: TGTGCCAGTAGCACGGACTCTCAGGGTAACTATGGCTACACCTTC. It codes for CASSTDSQGNYGYTF.

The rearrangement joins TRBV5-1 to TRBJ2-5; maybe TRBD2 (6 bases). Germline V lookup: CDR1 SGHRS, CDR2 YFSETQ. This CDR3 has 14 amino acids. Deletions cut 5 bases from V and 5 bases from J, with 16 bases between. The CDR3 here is CASSPDWRVETQYF. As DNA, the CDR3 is TGCGCCAGCAGTCCCGACTGGAGGGTGGAGACCCAGTACTTC.

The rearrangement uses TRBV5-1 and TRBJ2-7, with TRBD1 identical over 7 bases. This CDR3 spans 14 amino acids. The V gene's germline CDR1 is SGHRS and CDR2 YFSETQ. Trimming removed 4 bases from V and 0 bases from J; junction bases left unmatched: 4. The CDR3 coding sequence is TGCGCCAGCAGCCCCCGGGACAGCTCCTACGAGCAGTACTTC. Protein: CASSPRDSSYEQYF.

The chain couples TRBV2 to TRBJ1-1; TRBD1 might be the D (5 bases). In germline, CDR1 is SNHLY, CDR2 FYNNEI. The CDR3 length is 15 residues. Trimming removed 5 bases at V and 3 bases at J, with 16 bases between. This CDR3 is CASSNGGGRDTEAFF. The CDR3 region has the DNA TGTGCCAGCAGTAATGGTGGGGGAAGAGACACTGAAGCTTTCTTT.

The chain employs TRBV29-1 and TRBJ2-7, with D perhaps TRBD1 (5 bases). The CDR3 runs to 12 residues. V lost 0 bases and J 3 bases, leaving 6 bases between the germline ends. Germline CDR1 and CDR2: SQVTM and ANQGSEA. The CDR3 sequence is CSVEDDSYEQYF. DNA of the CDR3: TGCAGCGTTGAAGACGACAGCTACGAGCAGTACTTC.

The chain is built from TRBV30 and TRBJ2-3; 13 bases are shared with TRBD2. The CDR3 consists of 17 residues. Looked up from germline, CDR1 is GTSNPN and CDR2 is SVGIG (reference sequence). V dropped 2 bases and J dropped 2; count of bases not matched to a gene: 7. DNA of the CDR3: TGTGCCTGGAGTCGACGCGGACTAGCGGGGGTCACAGATACGCAGTATTTT. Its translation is CAWSRRGLAGVTDTQYF.

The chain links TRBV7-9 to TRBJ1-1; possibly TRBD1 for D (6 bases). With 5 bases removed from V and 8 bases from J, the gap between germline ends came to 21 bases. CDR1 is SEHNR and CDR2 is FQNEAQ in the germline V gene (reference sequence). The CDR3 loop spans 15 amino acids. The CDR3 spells CASSQTQGRSEEAFF. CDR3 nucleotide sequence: TGTGCCAGCAGCCAGACACAGGGCCGTTCGGAAGAAGCTTTCTTT.

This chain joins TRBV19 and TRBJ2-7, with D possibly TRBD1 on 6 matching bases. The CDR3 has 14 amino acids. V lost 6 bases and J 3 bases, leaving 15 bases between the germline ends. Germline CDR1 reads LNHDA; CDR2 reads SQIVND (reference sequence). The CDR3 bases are TGTGCCAGTAGCTACAGGGTAGACAGCTACGAGCAGTACTTC. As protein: CASSYRVDSYEQYF. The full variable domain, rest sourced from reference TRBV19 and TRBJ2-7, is DGGITQSPKYLFRKEGQNVTLSCEQNLNHDAMYWYRQDPGQGLRLIYYSQIVNDFQKGDIAEGYSVSREKKESFPLTVTSAQKNPTAFYLCASSYRVDSYEQYFGPGTRLTVT.

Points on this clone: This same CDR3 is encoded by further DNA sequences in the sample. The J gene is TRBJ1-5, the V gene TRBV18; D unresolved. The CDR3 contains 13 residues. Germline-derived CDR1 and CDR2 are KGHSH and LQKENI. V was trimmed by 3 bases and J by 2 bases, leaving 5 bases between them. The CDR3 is CASSPGGNQPQHF. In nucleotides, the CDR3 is TGTGCCAGCTCACCCGGGGGCAATCAGCCCCAGCATTTT. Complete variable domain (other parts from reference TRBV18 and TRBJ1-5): NAGVMQNPRHLVRRRGQEARLRCSPMKGHSHVYWYRQLPEEGLKFMVYLQKENIIDESGMPKERFSAEFPKEGPSILRIQQVVRGDSAAYFCASSPGGNQPQHFGDGTRLSIL.

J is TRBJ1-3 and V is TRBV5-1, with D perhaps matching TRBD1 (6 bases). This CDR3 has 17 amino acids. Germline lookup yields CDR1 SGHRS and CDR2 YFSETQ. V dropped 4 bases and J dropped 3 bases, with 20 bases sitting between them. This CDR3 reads CASSPGVVRGLGNTIYF. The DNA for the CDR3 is TGCGCCAGCAGCCCCGGCGTTGTTCGGGGGCTTGGAAACACCATATATTTT.

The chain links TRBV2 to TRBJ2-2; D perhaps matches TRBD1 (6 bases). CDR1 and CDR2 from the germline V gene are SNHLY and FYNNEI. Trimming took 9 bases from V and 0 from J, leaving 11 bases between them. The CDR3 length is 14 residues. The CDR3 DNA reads TGTGCCAGTTCAGGGGACGCGAACACCGGGGAGCTGTTTTTT. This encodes CASSGDANTGELFF.

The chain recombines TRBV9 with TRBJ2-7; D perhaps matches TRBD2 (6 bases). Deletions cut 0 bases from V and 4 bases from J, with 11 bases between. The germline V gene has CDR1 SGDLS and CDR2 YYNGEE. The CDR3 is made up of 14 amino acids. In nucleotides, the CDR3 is TGTGCCAGCAGCGTAGATGGGAGGTGGTACGAGCAGTACTTC. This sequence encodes CASSVDGRWYEQYF.

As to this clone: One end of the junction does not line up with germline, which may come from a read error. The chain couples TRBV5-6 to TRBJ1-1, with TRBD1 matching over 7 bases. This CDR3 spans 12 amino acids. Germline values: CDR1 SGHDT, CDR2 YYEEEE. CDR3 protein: CASSLVRGRDSF. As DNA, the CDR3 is TGTGCCAGCAGCTTGGTGAGGGGGCGGGATAGTTTT.

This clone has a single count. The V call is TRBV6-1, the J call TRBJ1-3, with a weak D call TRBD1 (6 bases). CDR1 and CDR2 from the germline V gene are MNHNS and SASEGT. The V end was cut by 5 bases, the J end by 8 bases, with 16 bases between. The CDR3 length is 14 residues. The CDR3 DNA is TGTGCCAGCAGTTCCGGGACATTCAAATACACCATATATTTT. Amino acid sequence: CASSSGTFKYTIYF.

This chain's CDR3 is CASSVELDSDIWDYNEQFF. The CDR3 nucleotides are TGTGCCAGCAGCGTGGAGCTTGATTCCGACATTTGGGATTACAATGAGCAGTTCTTC. J is TRBJ2-1 and V is TRBV9; D is ambiguous. CDR3 length: 19 amino acids. Germline V CDR1 and CDR2: SGDLS, YYNGEE. Trimming removed 2 bases at V and 4 bases at J, with 25 bases between. Combining the CDR3 with reference TRBV9 and TRBJ2-1 gives the whole variable domain DSGVTQTPKHLITATGQRVTLRCSPRSGDLSVYWYQQSLDQGLQFLIQYYNGEERAKGNILERFSAQQFPDLHSELNLSSLELGDSALYFCASSVELDSDIWDYNEQFFGPGTRLTVL.

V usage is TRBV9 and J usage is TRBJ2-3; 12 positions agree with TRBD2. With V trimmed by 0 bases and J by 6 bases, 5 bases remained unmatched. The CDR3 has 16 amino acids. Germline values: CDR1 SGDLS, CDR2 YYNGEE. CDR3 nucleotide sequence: TGTGCCAGCAGCGTAGGTCTAGCGGGGGGGAAGGATACGCAGTATTTT. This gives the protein CASSVGLAGGKDTQYF.

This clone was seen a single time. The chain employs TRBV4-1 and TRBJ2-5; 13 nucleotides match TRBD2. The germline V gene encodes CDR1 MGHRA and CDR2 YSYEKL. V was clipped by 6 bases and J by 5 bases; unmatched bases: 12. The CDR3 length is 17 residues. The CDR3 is CASRPGLAGDLIETQYF. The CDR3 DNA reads TGCGCCAGCAGACCCGGACTAGCGGGGGATCTCATTGAGACCCAGTACTTC.